This record looks at one T cell receptor (beta chain) sequence and its context. Positively selected for CCR7, the CD45RO-negative cells used as naive CD8 cells excluded terminally differentiated effector memory CD45RA+ cells. This specimen belongs to a study of shared clonotypes between healthy human individuals. Genomic DNA from each subset was divided evenly over several immunoSEQ plates. Assay used: immunoSEQ multiplex PCR; TCRdb lists only in-frame clones, some missing. The sample comprises about 1,800,000 clones, 85% to 95% of which are singletons, and 0.95% to 1.5% rests with the top ten. Sequencing was carried out using naive CD8+ T cells sorted from blood. The sequence was obtained from a man between 18 and 29 years old in good health.

CDR3 nucleotide sequence: TGTGCCAGCAGCCACCGACAGGGAACCTACAATGAGCAGTTCTTC. Translation: CASSHRQGTYNEQFF. This chain uses TRBV7-9 with TRBJ2-1; 7 bases map to TRBD1. The CDR3 totals 15 residues. With 5 bases clipped from V and 2 bases from J, the junction kept 6 bases outside the gene matches. Germline CDR1 is SEHNR and CDR2 is FQNEAQ (reference sequence).